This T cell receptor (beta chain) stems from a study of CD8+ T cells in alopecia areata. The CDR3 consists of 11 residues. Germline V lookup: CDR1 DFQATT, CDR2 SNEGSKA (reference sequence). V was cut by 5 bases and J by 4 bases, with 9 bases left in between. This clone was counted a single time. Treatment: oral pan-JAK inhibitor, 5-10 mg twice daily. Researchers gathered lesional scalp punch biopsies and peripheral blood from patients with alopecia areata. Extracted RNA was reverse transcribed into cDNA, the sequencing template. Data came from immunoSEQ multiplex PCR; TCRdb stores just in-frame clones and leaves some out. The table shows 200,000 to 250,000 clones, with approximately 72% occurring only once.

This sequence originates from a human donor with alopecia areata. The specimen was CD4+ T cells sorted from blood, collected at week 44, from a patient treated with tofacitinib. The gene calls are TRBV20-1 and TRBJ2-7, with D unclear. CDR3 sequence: CSARQQYEQYF. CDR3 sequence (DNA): TGCAGTGCTCGCCAACAATACGAGCAGTACTTC.